In this sample, the clone carrying this T cell receptor (beta chain) turned up many times. The entry originates in a study of molecular identifiers for immune sequencing clone quantification. This CDR3 comprises 14 residues. Germline V lookup: CDR1 GTSNPN, CDR2 SVGIG (reference sequence). The J segment lost 6 bases and the V segment lost 4 bases, leaving 5 bases of the junction unmatched. One entry per CDR3 protein results from TCRdb running MiXCR on the PCR reads. The table includes about 320,000 distinct CDR3 sequences, about 22% detected once. The receptor's source is a human donor in good health. Some libraries in this study had Jurkat cell RNA spiked in. The chain recombines TRBV30 with TRBJ2-1; 11 nucleotides align to TRBD1. The sample taken for sequencing was naive CD8+ T cells from blood, with Jurkat cell RNA spiked in. The subset denotes: FACS-sorted CD8+CD4-CCR7+CD45RA+ naive T cells. The CDR3 bases are TGTGCCTGGATGTGGACAGGGGGCCTCAATGAGCAGTTCTTC. Its translation is CAWMWTGGLNEQFF.